The clone carrying this T cell receptor beta chain was seen a handful of times. This specimen comes from a study of blood T cells in healthy people across ages. Study as a whole: Per two T cells, about one barcoded beta molecule was captured through template switching.

Donor samples were obtained from healthy Caucasian individuals from Russia, aged about 6 to 95. Isolating PBMCs gave at least 6 million of these cells per sample. Primers used in a second PCR of roughly 6 to 11 cycles were a sample-barcoded 5' primer and a J-beta primer mix. MiXCR, applied by TCRdb to the 5' RACE reads, yields one record per CDR3 protein. Of hundreds of thousands of distinct CDR3 sequences listed, 48% are singletons. The clonotype originates from a man aged 25 to 45 in good health. The specimen sequenced was blood.

CDR3 loop: CASSLGDVAGQPQHF. CDR3 nucleotide sequence: TGTGCCAGCAGCTTAGGGGACGTGGCTGGTCAGCCCCAGCATTTT. This chain joins TRBV7-2 and TRBJ1-5; maybe TRBD1 (5 bases). The V gene's germline CDR1 is SGHTA and CDR2 FQGNSA. The CDR3 sequence is 15 residues long. V dropped 1 base and J dropped 6 bases, with 13 bases sitting between them.